This entry is about one T cell receptor (beta chain). Its antigen is still unknown. With template switching, a universal primer site was added, and the cDNA carried unique molecular identifiers. TCRdb recomputed calls from the 5' RACE reads with MiXCR, one row per CDR3 protein. The sample records 300,000 to 400,000 distinct CDR3 sequences, roughly 10% being singletons. The data were taken from a study of identical twins. Study-wide results and caveats: With abundant cord blood beta clonotypes, insertions were fewer; memory repertoires showed no such pattern. Excess sharing between twins was weaker in beta out-of-frame sequences.

Losses at the gene ends were 5 bases for V and 9 bases for J; bases not matched to a gene: 13. Germline V CDR1 and CDR2: SEHNR, FQNEAQ (reference sequence). This CDR3 has 16 amino acids. Sequenced: naive T cells sorted from blood. This TCR came from a woman in her forties or fifties in good health. V is TRBV7-9 and J is TRBJ2-1; 10 bases are shared with TRBD1. The CDR3 region is CASSPHPDRGSGEQFF. The CDR3 DNA reads TGTGCCAGCAGCCCCCACCCGGACAGGGGGTCAGGTGAGCAGTTCTTC.